One sample yielded the 30 T cell receptor beta chains listed below, sequenced in a study of response to subunit inactivated influenza vaccine. Via MiXCR, TCRdb re-called the RT-PCR reads, giving one row per CDR3 protein. The sample carries roughly 700,000 distinct CDR3 sequences, roughly 14% recorded once. Sequenced material: PBMCs from blood, taken 14 to 15 days before vaccination. All receptors come from a man in his fifties or sixties who received an inactivated influenza vaccine.

This clonotype was picked up many times. This chain connects TRBV3-2 to TRBJ2-1; TRBD2 is the table's D call, not checked against the DNA. TRBV3-2 is described as a pseudogene. The CDR3 contains 15 residues. In DNA, the CDR3 is TGTGCCAGCAGCCAATCTAGCGGGATCTACAATGAGCAGTTCTTC. It encodes CASSQSSGIYNEQFF.

This clonotype was recorded a few times. This chain joins TRBV4-3 and TRBJ2-1; 7 bases align to TRBD2. The germline V gene has CDR1 LGHNA and CDR2 YSLEER. Trimming removed 0 bases from V and 4 bases from J; junction bases left unmatched: 9. CDR3 size: 17 residues. CDR3 coding DNA: TGCGCCAGCAGCCAAGAGGTGAAAGGACTAGTATACAATGAGCAGTTCTTC. Its protein product is CASSQEVKGLVYNEQFF.

This clonotype has just a few counts. The chain is built from TRBV2 and TRBJ1-5; D is unclear. This CDR3 contains 14 residues. The ends were cut back, 3 bases at V and 6 bases at J, with 12 bases in the middle. Per the germline V gene, CDR1 is SNHLY and CDR2 is FYNNEI. This CDR3 reads CASSEIWVTQPQHF. CDR3 nucleotide sequence: TGTGCCAGCAGTGAGATCTGGGTGACTCAGCCCCAGCATTTT.

This clonotype has just a few counts. The CDR3 spells CSARGGRGLEQYF. The DNA for the CDR3 is TGCAGTGCTAGAGGCGGCAGGGGGCTCGAGCAGTACTTC. This chain connects TRBV20-1 to TRBJ2-7; 8 bases agree with TRBD1. Germline lookup yields CDR1 DFQATT and CDR2 SNEGSKA (reference sequence). V shed 1 base and J 6 bases; nucleotides not matched to a gene: 5. The CDR3 is made up of 13 amino acids.

This clonotype showed up just once. This chain links TRBV20-1 with TRBJ2-1; possible D gene TRBD1, 6 bases. The CDR3 has 15 residues. CDR1 and CDR2 (germline): DFQATT, SNEGSKA (reference sequence). The germline V and J ends were trimmed by 4 bases and 7 bases, with 20 bases remaining between them. The CDR3 spells CSATNHEDRLNEQFF. Written as DNA, the CDR3 is TGCAGTGCTACCAACCACGAGGACAGATTGAATGAGCAGTTCTTC.

CDR3 sequence: CASSYSRDDEQFF. The CDR3, as DNA: TGTGCCAGCAGTTACTCGAGAGACGATGAGCAGTTCTTC. This chain joins TRBV6-5 and TRBJ2-1; D is unresolved. This CDR3 comprises 13 residues. The V and J ends lost 0 bases and 8 bases respectively, with 8 bases between them. Per the germline V gene, CDR1 is MNHEY and CDR2 is SVGAGI.

This rearrangement joins TRBV15 to TRBJ2-7; D is perhaps TRBD2 (6 bases). The CDR3 has 15 amino acids. Per germline, CDR1 LNHNV and CDR2 YYDKDF (reference sequence). Trimming stripped 5 bases from V and 4 bases from J, with 18 bases between. Here the CDR3 reads CATSRPGRRAYEQYF. The CDR3 nucleotides are TGTGCCACCAGCCGACCCGGGAGAAGGGCTTACGAGCAGTACTTC.

This clonotype has only a few counts. The J gene is TRBJ2-7, the V gene TRBV6-6; 7 bases are a match to TRBD2. CDR1 and CDR2 from the germline V gene are MNHNY and SVGAGI (reference sequence). V was pared by 0 bases and J by 6 bases, with 2 bases of the junction left unmatched. The CDR3 consists of 13 residues. The CDR3 DNA follows: TGTGCCAGCAGTTACTCGAGACTAGCCGAGCAGTACTTC. Its protein product is CASSYSRLAEQYF.

The V and J genes are TRBV29-1 and TRBJ1-2, with D unclear. Between the trimmed V and J ends, which lost 0 bases and 5 bases, there was a span of 10 bases. Germline assignment: CDR1 SQVTM and CDR2 ANQGSEA. The CDR3 consists of 13 residues. CDR3 DNA: TGCAGCGTTGAAGACGCCTTCGTTTATGGCTACACCTTC. Amino acids: CSVEDAFVYGYTF.

This clonotype was detected many times. The rearrangement joins TRBV20-1 to TRBJ2-7; tentative D call: TRBD2 (6 bases). Trimming shortened V by 4 bases and J by 1 base, and 11 bases separated the two germline ends. The CDR3 covers 13 residues. CDR1 is DFQATT, CDR2 SNEGSKA, per germline (reference sequence). The CDR3 loop reads CSATGGESYEQYF. The CDR3 DNA is TGCAGTGCTACTGGCGGGGAGTCCTACGAGCAGTACTTC.

This clonotype was recorded at least ten times. The chain links TRBV6-2 or TRBV6-3 to TRBJ1-5; D gene unclear. The germline V and J ends were trimmed by 2 bases and 4 bases, with 9 bases remaining between them. The CDR3 spans 14 residues. Germline values: CDR1 MNHEY, CDR2 SVGEGT. CDR3 nucleotides: TGTGCCAGCAGTTACGGGGAATTTAATCAGCCCCAGCATTTT. It codes for CASSYGEFNQPQHF.

The CDR3 DNA follows: TGTGCCAGCAGTGGGCGAGGGTGGTACGAGCAGTACTTC. It codes for CASSGRGWYEQYF. The chain uses TRBV27 and TRBJ2-7; weak D call: TRBD2 (5 bases). Trimming pared 5 bases from V and 4 bases from J, leaving 12 bases between. Germline V gene sequence: CDR1 MNHEY, CDR2 SMNVEV (reference sequence). The CDR3 covers 13 residues.

This clonotype was counted between two and nine times. The chain is built from TRBV19 and TRBJ2-4, with a weak D call TRBD2 (5 bases). Trimming took 3 bases from V and 0 from J, leaving 9 bases between them. There are 15 residues in the CDR3. Germline values: CDR1 LNHDA, CDR2 SQIVND (reference sequence). CDR3 nucleotides: TGTGCCAGTAGTATTAGTGGACTAGCCAAAAACATTCAGTACTTC. As protein: CASSISGLAKNIQYF.

This sequence joins TRBV12-3 or TRBV12-4 and TRBJ2-1; 9 positions match TRBD1. V shed 7 bases, J shed 6 bases, and the junction held 7 bases outside the gene matches. The CDR3 loop spans 14 amino acids. The CDR3 sequence: CASTRTGEVNEQFF. DNA of the CDR3: TGTGCCAGCACCCGGACAGGGGAAGTCAATGAGCAGTTCTTC.

The chain recombines TRBV15 with TRBJ1-1; D ambiguous. CDR3 length equals 18 residues. Trimming cost V 0 bases and J 4 bases, with 21 bases left between them. Germline CDR1 is LNHNV and CDR2 is YYDKDF (reference sequence). The CDR3 bases are TGTGCCACCAGCAGAGATTTGGGCGCGGTATCCTCTATCACTGAAGCTTTCTTT. Its translation is CATSRDLGAVSSITEAFF.

This clonotype was found many times. J is TRBJ2-1 and V is TRBV18; 9 positions match TRBD2. With 2 bases clipped from V and 4 bases from J, the junction kept 6 bases outside the gene matches. This CDR3 is 16 amino acids long. Germline V gene data show CDR1 as KGHSH and CDR2 as LQKENI. The CDR3 region is CASSPISGSSYNEQFF. The CDR3 DNA follows: TGTGCCAGCTCACCAATTAGCGGGAGTAGTTACAATGAGCAGTTCTTC.

This clonotype was seen at least ten times. V and J are TRBV12-3 or TRBV12-4 and TRBJ2-1, with 14 nucleotides matching TRBD2. V dropped 5 bases and J dropped 6; count of bases not matched to a gene: 3. The CDR3 spans 15 residues. CDR3 protein: CASSRTSGRSNEQFF. The CDR3 DNA sequence: TGTGCCAGCAGTCGGACTAGCGGGAGGAGCAATGAGCAGTTCTTC.

The chain joins TRBV29-1 to TRBJ2-3, with 11 positions matching TRBD1. V lost 6 bases to trimming and J lost 0 bases; unmatched junction nucleotides: 5. Germline values: CDR1 SQVTM, CDR2 ANQGSEA. The CDR3 loop spans 15 amino acids. CDR3 residues: CSVRGQGDSTDTQYF. In DNA form, the CDR3 reads TGCAGCGTACGGGGACAGGGGGATAGCACAGATACGCAGTATTTT.

This clonotype was found a few times. The chain combines TRBV11-2 with TRBJ1-2, with TRBD1 matching over 7 bases. CDR1 is SGHAT and CDR2 is FQNNGV in the germline V gene. V shed 5 bases, J shed 4 bases, and the junction held 7 bases outside the gene matches. The CDR3 length is 14 residues. CDR3 bases: TGTGCCAGCAGCATGGGACAGACGTTCTATGGCTACACCTTC. Amino acid sequence: CASSMGQTFYGYTF.

The chain is built from TRBV7-9 and TRBJ2-2; D is possibly TRBD1 (5 bases). CDR3 size: 15 residues. Germline V lookup: CDR1 SEHNR, CDR2 FQNEAQ (reference sequence). The V end lost 5 bases, the J end lost 4 bases, and 14 bases lay between the germline ends. The CDR3 region has the DNA TGTGCCAGCAGCGAGGACATCCTAGGCACCGGGGAGCTGTTTTTT. This translates into CASSEDILGTGELFF.

The sample holds a few counts of this clonotype. The chain recombines TRBV20-1 with TRBJ2-5, with D possibly matching TRBD2 (5 bases). CDR1 and CDR2 from the germline V gene are DFQATT and SNEGSKA (reference sequence). V dropped 5 bases and J dropped 5 bases, with 9 bases sitting between them. The CDR3 spans 11 residues. The CDR3 DNA is TGCAGTGCTCTTTGGGAGGAGACCCAGTACTTC. Translated: CSALWEETQYF.

The chain joins TRBV24-1 to TRBJ2-2, with 12 positions matching TRBD2. Trimming cost V 5 bases and J 8 bases; bases outside gene matches: 5. The germline V gene has CDR1 KGHDR and CDR2 SFDVKD. The length of the CDR3 is 15 residues. The CDR3 nucleotides read TGTGCCACCAGTGCAGGACTAGCGGGAACAGGGGAGCTGTTTTTT. Translating gives CATSAGLAGTGELFF.

This sequence joins TRBV7-9 and TRBJ2-1; 9 bases agree with TRBD1. Germline V gives CDR1 SEHNR, CDR2 FQNEAQ (reference sequence). This CDR3 has 15 residues. Germline trimming cut 6 bases from V and 6 bases from J; bases unmatched to any gene: 9. CDR3 amino acids: CASRRTGTGINEQFF. The CDR3 DNA follows: TGTGCCAGCAGACGAACCGGGACAGGGATCAATGAGCAGTTCTTC.

This clonotype has just one count. V gene TRBV5-1 combines with J gene TRBJ1-1; no clear D gene. The V end was cut by 3 bases, the J end by 3 bases, with 18 bases between. Germline CDR1 reads SGHRS; CDR2 reads YFSETQ. This CDR3 comprises 16 residues. This CDR3 reads CASSYDTPGLYTEAFF. CDR3 nucleotides: TGCGCCAGCAGCTACGACACCCCGGGGTTGTACACTGAAGCTTTCTTT.

This clonotype has only a few counts. This chain connects TRBV7-2 to TRBJ1-2; perhaps TRBD1 as D (5 bases). This CDR3 contains 14 residues. Trimming removed 1 base from V and 7 bases from J, with 13 bases in between. Germline CDR1 is SGHTA and CDR2 is FQGNSA. The CDR3 reads CASSLDSGSPGYTF. The DNA of the CDR3 is TGTGCCAGCAGCTTAGATTCAGGGTCGCCTGGCTACACCTTC.

The chain employs TRBV12-3 or TRBV12-4 and TRBJ2-5; D unresolved. CDR3 length: 11 amino acids. V was cut by 3 bases and J by 9 bases, with 8 bases left in between. The CDR3 spells CASSLGSAQYF. Written as DNA, the CDR3 is TGTGCCAGCAGTTTGGGCAGCGCCCAGTACTTC.

In its sample, this clonotype was seen a few times. The CDR3 loop is CASSQDVTIQETQYF. Written as DNA, the CDR3 is TGTGCCAGCAGCCAAGATGTGACAATCCAAGAGACCCAGTACTTC. The gene calls are TRBV3-1 and TRBJ2-5; D is unresolved. V lost 0 bases to trimming and J lost 1 base, with 9 bases between them. This CDR3 region has 15 residues. CDR1 and CDR2 (germline): LGHDT, YNNKEL (reference sequence).

The chain employs TRBV28 and TRBJ2-1, with 8 bases identical to TRBD1. V lost 3 bases to trimming and J lost 7 bases; unmatched junction nucleotides: 8. CDR3 length: 15 residues. Germline V CDR1 and CDR2: MDHEN, SYDVKM. CDR3 residues: CASSFEAGGKNEQFF. In DNA, the CDR3 is TGTGCCAGCAGTTTTGAGGCAGGGGGCAAGAATGAGCAGTTCTTC.

This clonotype was seen only a few times. This sequence joins TRBV10-2 and TRBJ1-5; 7 bases match TRBD1. CDR3 size: 14 residues. J lost 4 bases, V lost 6 bases, and 6 bases had no gene match. Germline V gene data show CDR1 as WSHSY and CDR2 as SAAADI. The CDR3 reads CASRETGPNQPQHF. CDR3 DNA: TGCGCCAGCAGGGAGACAGGGCCAAATCAGCCCCAGCATTTT.

This rearrangement joins TRBV12-3 or TRBV12-4 to TRBJ2-7, with 12 bases fitting TRBD1. The ends lost 2 bases at V and 7 bases at J; junction bases unmatched: 6. The CDR3 runs to 15 residues. In DNA, the CDR3 is TGTGCCAGCAGTTTATTGGGACAGGGGGCGTGGGAGCAGTACTTC. Its protein is CASSLLGQGAWEQYF.